Sequencing of this T cell receptor (beta chain) was carried out in a study of T cell changes during pregnancy in multiple sclerosis. TCRdb's table, derived via immunoSEQ multiplex PCR, lists solely in-frame clones and lacks some. Counted here are roughly 44,000 clones, 88% occurring once; the ten biggest clones make up about 5.5%. The CDR3 loop spans 14 amino acids. Germline V CDR1 and CDR2: LGHNA, YSLEER. After removal of 6 bases from V and 4 bases from J, the junction contained 5 bases not matched to a gene. The clonotype originates from a female donor in good health, enrolled as a control in a pregnancy study. The chain links TRBV4-3 to TRBJ2-7; TRBD2 matches at 11 bases. The input for sequencing was CD8+ T cells from peripheral blood mononuclear cells, taken after pregnancy. Here the CDR3 DNA reads TGCGCCAGCAGTGAAACTAGCGGGGGTTACGAGCAGTACTTC. Its protein is CASSETSGGYEQYF.